This T cell receptor (beta chain) derives from a study of Tregs in tolerant kidney transplant recipients. Unstimulated regulatory T cells (CD4+CD25+CD127-), CD4+CD25- non-regulatory cells, CD4 and CD8 cells were FACS-sorted from thawed PBMCs. About this clone itself: Its antigen is not identified.

Deletions cut 4 bases from V and 4 bases from J, with 16 bases between. CDR3 length equals 15 residues. The germline V gene has CDR1 MDHEN and CDR2 SYDVKM. Sequenced by immunoSEQ multiplex PCR; TCRdb stores in-frame clones only, minus some. The sample carries under 300,000 clones, about 80% recorded once. Findings of the study overall: The small number of patients limits these findings pending further validation.

The chain has TRBV28 and TRBJ1-1, with a tentative D call TRBD1 (5 bases). The sequence derives from a human donor in good health. The sequencing sample was made of CD4+ T cells from blood. The CDR3 nucleotides read TGTGCCAGCAGTTCCGCCAATTCAGGGTTCACTGAAGCTTTCTTT. This codes for CASSSANSGFTEAFF.